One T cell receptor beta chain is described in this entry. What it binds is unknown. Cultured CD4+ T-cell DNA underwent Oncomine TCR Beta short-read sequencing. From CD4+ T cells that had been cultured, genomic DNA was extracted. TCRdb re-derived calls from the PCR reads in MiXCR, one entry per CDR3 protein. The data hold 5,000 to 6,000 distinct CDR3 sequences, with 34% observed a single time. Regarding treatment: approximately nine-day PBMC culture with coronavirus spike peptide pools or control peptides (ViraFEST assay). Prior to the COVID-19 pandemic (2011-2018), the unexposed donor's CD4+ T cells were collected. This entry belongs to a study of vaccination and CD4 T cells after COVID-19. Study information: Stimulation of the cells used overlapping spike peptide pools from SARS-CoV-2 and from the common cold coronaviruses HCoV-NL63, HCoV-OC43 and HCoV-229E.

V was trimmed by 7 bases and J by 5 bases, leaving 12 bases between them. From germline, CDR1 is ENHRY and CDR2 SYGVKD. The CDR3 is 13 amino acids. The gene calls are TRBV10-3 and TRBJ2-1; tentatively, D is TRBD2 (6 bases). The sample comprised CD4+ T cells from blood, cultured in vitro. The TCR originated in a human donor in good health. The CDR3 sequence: CAITSGGNNEQFF. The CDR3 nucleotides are TGTGCCATCACATCCGGGGGTAACAATGAGCAGTTCTTC.